These 6 T cell receptor beta chains share one sample of origin, sequenced in a study of T-cell reconstitution after alpha-beta-depleted transplantation in children. Molecular barcoding with unique molecular identifiers was used for the TCRbeta library. One entry per CDR3 protein, called by TCRdb with MiXCR from the PCR reads. The sample has around 300,000 distinct CDR3 sequences, more than 20% seen once; the top ten hold about 10%. The source was PBMCs, mostly from graft donor cells, collected 180 days after TCRalphabeta/CD19-depleted stem cell transplant. The receptors come from a male patient under 18 who had a stem cell transplant for acute lymphoblastic leukemia, so the T cells may come from the graft donor.

This clonotype appeared a few times. The rearrangement joins TRBV21-1 to TRBJ2-7; the table gives TRBD1 as D, unverified against the DNA. TRBV21-1 is listed as a pseudogene. The CDR3 has 14 amino acids. CDR3 sequence reads: CASIPGTGGDEQYF. In nucleotides, the CDR3 is TGTGCCAGCATCCCCGGGACAGGGGGGGACGAGCAGTACTTC.

This clonotype was counted only a few times. The chain has TRBV12-3 or TRBV12-4 and TRBJ1-1; D remains ambiguous. The V end lost 8 bases, the J end lost 8 bases, and 18 bases lay between the germline ends. The length of the CDR3 is 13 residues. In nucleotides, the CDR3 is TGTGCCAGCTCTACGACGAGGATCGGCGAAGCTTTCTTT. Its translation: CASSTTRIGEAFF.

This chain connects TRBV7-3 to TRBJ2-7; the match to TRBD2 covers 13 bases. CDR3 size: 15 residues. With V trimmed by 4 bases and J by 5 bases, 5 bases remained unmatched. Germline CDR1 reads SGHTA; CDR2 reads FQGTGA. The chain's CDR3 is CASSSGLAGDDEQYF. In nucleotides, the CDR3 is TGTGCCAGCAGCTCCGGACTAGCGGGAGATGACGAGCAGTACTTC.

This clonotype was observed a handful of times. J is TRBJ2-7 and V is TRBV7-9; D is unresolved. V was trimmed by 4 bases and J by 1 base, leaving 8 bases between them. Germline CDR1 and CDR2: SEHNR and FQNEAQ (reference sequence). CDR3 size: 13 residues. The CDR3 reads CASSSGKSYEQYF. In DNA form, the CDR3 reads TGTGCCAGCAGCTCCGGAAAGTCCTACGAGCAGTACTTC.

The CDR3 loop reads CASSPKGWIGNTEAFF. For the CDR3, the DNA is TGTGCCAGCAGCCCAAAGGGATGGATAGGGAACACTGAAGCTTTCTTT. This chain uses TRBV14 with TRBJ1-1; D call uncertain. V was clipped by 4 bases and J by 1 base, with 16 bases between them. Germline lookup yields CDR1 SGHDN and CDR2 FVKESK. There are 16 residues in the CDR3.

The CDR3, as DNA: TGTGCCAGCAGCCTTTGGACTAGCGGGAGGAGGCTATACGAGCAGTACTTC. It encodes CASSLWTSGRRLYEQYF. This sequence joins TRBV3-1 and TRBJ2-7; 14 bases are shared with TRBD2. The CDR3 is made up of 17 amino acids. V shed 4 bases and J 4 bases; nucleotides not matched to a gene: 9. Germline V CDR1 and CDR2: LGHDT, YNNKEL (reference sequence).